What follows are 29 T cell receptor beta chains derived from one specimen sequenced in a study of beta chain features in type 1 diabetes. Study conclusions and caveats: When Type 1 diabetes patients were examined, their TCRB CDR3s proved moderately but significantly shorter in all four CD4+ subsets.

The whole isolated RNA underwent reverse transcription, so sequencing captured expressed TCRB transcripts. The protocol was immunoSEQ multiplex PCR, while the TCRdb copy is restricted to in-frame clones and leaves out a portion. The sample has 120,000 or so clones; 17% are singletons. These receptors have no known antigen. Specimen: central memory CD4+ T cells from blood. Receptor source: a man aged 18 to 35 with type 1 diabetes.

By share, this clone ranks as medium-sized. V is TRBV7-2 and J is TRBJ2-3; D possibly corresponds to TRBD1 (6 bases). The CDR3 runs 14 residues. Germline V gives CDR1 SGHTA, CDR2 FQGNSA. Trimming took off 5 bases at V and 0 bases at J, with 9 bases between the two ends. CDR3 sequence: CASSVGASTDTQYF. DNA of the CDR3: TGTGCCAGCAGCGTGGGGGCTAGCACAGATACGCAGTATTTT.

V and J are TRBV5-6 and TRBJ1-2; the D is unclear. The V gene's germline CDR1 is SGHDT and CDR2 YYEEEE. The CDR3 spans 14 residues. V lost 4 bases to trimming and J lost 7 bases, with 17 bases between them. CDR3 DNA: TGTGCCAGCAGCGCCCCGGACTCAACGGGTGGCTACACCTTC. Its translation: CASSAPDSTGGYTF.

The chain employs TRBV29-1 and TRBJ1-6; 8 nucleotides agree with TRBD1. Looked up from germline, CDR1 is SQVTM and CDR2 is ANQGSEA. V shed 7 bases, J shed 10 bases, and the junction held 12 bases outside the gene matches. This CDR3 comprises 14 residues. The CDR3 DNA sequence: TGCAGCGCCTCCTCCGGGACAGGAAACTCACCCCTCCACTTT. Translating gives CSASSGTGNSPLHF. The full variable domain, in which reference TRBV29-1 and TRBJ1-6 provide the parts outside the CDR3, is SAVISQKPSRDICQRGTSLTIQCQVDSQVTMMFWYRQQPGQSLTLIATANQGSEATYESGFVIDKFPISRPNLTFSTLTVSNMSPEDSSIYLCSASSGTGNSPLHFGNGTRLTVT.

The chain is built from TRBV27 and TRBJ1-2; 8 bases line up with TRBD1. Germline lookup yields CDR1 MNHEY and CDR2 SMNVEV (reference sequence). J lost 6 bases, V lost 6 bases, and 6 bases had no gene match. The CDR3 is 13 residues long. The chain's CDR3 is CASRPTGDHGYTF. CDR3 bases: TGTGCCAGCAGACCGACAGGGGACCATGGCTACACCTTC.

The CDR3 spells CASSSGTGKNEQFF. In DNA, the CDR3 is TGTGCCAGCAGTTCCGGGACAGGGAAAAATGAGCAGTTCTTC. V usage is TRBV28 and J usage is TRBJ2-1, with TRBD1 identical over 9 bases. CDR1 is MDHEN and CDR2 is SYDVKM in the germline V gene. Trimming took 4 bases from V and 7 from J; bases not matched to a gene: 5. The CDR3 spans 14 residues.

This clone is medium-sized by share. V is TRBV7-2 and J is TRBJ2-7, with a possible D match to TRBD1 (5 bases). This CDR3 region has 12 residues. V lost 5 bases, J lost 13 bases, and 18 bases lay in between. In germline, CDR1 is SGHTA, CDR2 FQGNSA. The CDR3 sequence is CASSMLGVPPYF. The CDR3 coding sequence is TGTGCCAGCAGCATGTTAGGGGTTCCCCCTTACTTC.

The sample holds many counts of this clone. V gene TRBV7-2 combines with J gene TRBJ2-3, with 8 bases identical to TRBD2. Germline V lookup: CDR1 SGHTA, CDR2 FQGNSA. This CDR3 is built from 16 residues. V was pared by 5 bases and J by 4 bases, with 11 bases of the junction left unmatched. The CDR3 is CASSPSTSGGPDTQYF. CDR3 nucleotide sequence: TGTGCCAGCAGCCCTAGTACCAGCGGGGGCCCAGATACGCAGTATTTT.

This clone was detected only a few times. The V gene is TRBV10-3, the J gene TRBJ2-1; D is perhaps TRBD1 (6 bases). Trimming stripped 5 bases from V and 2 bases from J, with 13 bases between. CDR1 and CDR2 from the germline V gene are ENHRY and SYGVKD. CDR3 length: 15 amino acids. CDR3 DNA: TGTGCCATCAGTTTGATAGGGACAACCTACAATGAGCAGTTCTTC. Translating gives CAISLIGTTYNEQFF.

This clone was picked up many times. In nucleotides, the CDR3 is TGTGCCAGCTCACCGGCGCCCGGGACTATCACAGATACGCAGTATTTT. Its translation is CASSPAPGTITDTQYF. J is TRBJ2-3 and V is TRBV18; 7 bases map to TRBD2. CDR1 and CDR2 from the germline V gene are KGHSH and LQKENI. The CDR3 covers 16 residues. V trimming: 3 bases; J trimming: 2 bases; junction bases outside the gene matches: 8.

This clone was picked up a small number of times. In nucleotides, the CDR3 is TGCAGCGTGCAGTCTGTGAACACTGAAGCTTTCTTT. As protein: CSVQSVNTEAFF. The chain has TRBV29-1 and TRBJ1-1; D is undetermined. Trimming removed 6 bases from V and 0 bases from J, with 8 bases in between. The CDR3 covers 12 residues. In germline, CDR1 is SQVTM, CDR2 ANQGSEA.

This clone occurred a few times. The sample holds other DNA sequences that translate to the same CDR3. V and J are TRBV11-2 and TRBJ2-1; 10 bases are a match to TRBD1. Germline values: CDR1 SGHAT, CDR2 FQNNGV. CDR3 length equals 15 residues. With V trimmed by 4 bases and J by 7 bases, 7 bases remained unmatched. The DNA of the CDR3 is TGTGCCAGCAGCTCTCGACAGGGGGCGCGGAATGAGCAGTTCTTC. Amino acids: CASSSRQGARNEQFF.

The sample holds a few counts of this clone. The J gene is TRBJ2-5, the V gene TRBV21-1; the table's TRBD2 call for D was not verified on the DNA. TRBV21-1 is marked as a pseudogene. The CDR3 is 15 amino acids. The CDR3 is CASSNLCGSQETQYF. CDR3 in DNA: TGTGCCAGCAGCAACCTCTGCGGGTCCCAAGAGACCCAGTACTTC.

The CDR3 DNA reads TGTGCCAGCAGCAAGACGGGGGACGGCACAGATACGCAGTATTTT. This encodes CASSKTGDGTDTQYF. The gene calls are TRBV11-2 and TRBJ2-3; TRBD2 might be the D (6 bases). The CDR3 sequence is 15 residues long. CDR1 SGHAT and CDR2 FQNNGV come from the germline V gene. Trimming removed 5 bases at V and 1 base at J, with 13 bases between.

This clone was counted only a few times. The chain joins TRBV16 to TRBJ1-1; D gene unclear. The V and J ends lost 5 bases and 1 base respectively, with 14 bases between them. Germline V lookup: CDR1 KGHSY, CDR2 FQNENV. This CDR3 has 15 amino acids. DNA for the CDR3: TGTGCCAGCAGCAGTGATCCCGTTGGGAACACTGAAGCTTTCTTT. Translation: CASSSDPVGNTEAFF.

Worth noting for this clone: Distinct nucleotide sequences in the sample also encode this CDR3. The chain links TRBV18 to TRBJ2-5; TRBD1 might be the D (5 bases). Trimming removed 1 base at V and 2 bases at J, with 5 bases between. CDR3 length equals 13 residues. The germline gives CDR1 KGHSH, CDR2 LQKENI. Here the CDR3 reads CASSPRQQETQYF. The CDR3 nucleotides read TGTGCCAGCTCACCACGACAGCAAGAGACCCAGTACTTC.

For the CDR3, the DNA is TGTGCCAGCAGCCGGACCTCCTCACCCCTCCACTTT. It codes for CASSRTSSPLHF. The chain carries TRBV5-4 and TRBJ1-6, with D uncertain. Germline V gives CDR1 SGHNT, CDR2 YYREEE (reference sequence). CDR3 length: 12 residues. V was pared by 4 bases and J by 10 bases, with 9 bases between.

A few counts support this clone. V is TRBV29-1 and J is TRBJ1-2; no reliable D call. The CDR3 loop spans 12 amino acids. Germline lookup yields CDR1 SQVTM and CDR2 ANQGSEA. V gave up 3 bases and J gave up 8 bases, with 13 bases separating them. CDR3 DNA: TGCAGCGTTGAGCGGGTGTCGGGAGGCTACACCTTC. Its translation: CSVERVSGGYTF.

The rearrangement uses TRBV30 and TRBJ2-1; no clear D gene. Trimming left V 3 bases short and J 1 base short, with 7 bases between. There are 13 residues in the CDR3. Germline CDR1 is GTSNPN and CDR2 is SVGIG (reference sequence). The CDR3 sequence: CAWSLGSYNEQFF. Written as DNA, the CDR3 is TGTGCCTGGAGCCTCGGTTCCTACAATGAGCAGTTCTTC.

The V call is TRBV4-3, the J call TRBJ1-2, with D unresolved. The CDR3 is made up of 15 amino acids. Trimming pared 1 base from V and 4 bases from J, leaving 13 bases between. Per the germline V gene, CDR1 is LGHNA and CDR2 is YSLEER. CDR3 amino acids: CASSQGPGPTYGYTF. The CDR3 DNA reads as TGCGCCAGCAGCCAAGGACCGGGCCCGACCTATGGCTACACCTTC.

This clone was counted a few times. The chain couples TRBV25-1 to TRBJ2-3; D uncertain. CDR3 size: 13 residues. Trimming took 8 bases from V and 0 from J, leaving 9 bases between them. Germline V gene lookup returns CDR1 MGHDK and CDR2 SYGVNS. CDR3 protein: CASGTESTDTQYF. DNA for the CDR3: TGTGCCAGCGGAACAGAGAGCACAGATACGCAGTATTTT.

This clone showed up just a few times. The rearrangement uses TRBV7-8 and TRBJ1-6; D uncertain. Trimming stripped 1 base from V and 7 bases from J, with 8 bases between. Looked up from germline, CDR1 is SGHVS and CDR2 is FQNEAQ. The CDR3 is 14 amino acids. The CDR3 DNA reads TGTGCCAGCAGCTTAGAACAGACAAATTCACCCCTCCACTTT. It codes for CASSLEQTNSPLHF.

This rearrangement joins TRBV7-2 to TRBJ2-3; no reliable D call. This CDR3 comprises 13 residues. CDR1 and CDR2 from the germline V gene are SGHTA and FQGNSA. V lost 1 base to trimming and J lost 0 bases, with 2 bases between them. The CDR3, as DNA: TGTGCCAGCAGCTTAGAAAGCACAGATACGCAGTATTTT. It specifies CASSLESTDTQYF.

V gene TRBV11-1 combines with J gene TRBJ1-2; no definite D call. The CDR3 totals 17 residues. The V end lost 4 bases, the J end lost 2 bases, and 20 bases lay between the germline ends. CDR1 SGHAT and CDR2 FQDESV come from the germline V gene (reference sequence). The CDR3 region is CASSSPDGGIRNYGYTF. The CDR3 bases are TGTGCCAGCAGCTCCCCCGATGGAGGGATTCGAAACTATGGCTACACCTTC.

The gene calls are TRBV5-4 and TRBJ1-1, with D unresolved. Germline lookup yields CDR1 SGHNT and CDR2 YYREEE (reference sequence). Trimming shortened V by 0 bases and J by 1 base, and 7 bases separated the two germline ends. CDR3 length: 14 residues. The CDR3 sequence: CASSLALGNTEAFF. In DNA, the CDR3 is TGTGCCAGCAGCTTGGCGCTAGGGAACACTGAAGCTTTCTTT.

The V gene is TRBV29-1, the J gene TRBJ1-5; no reliable D call. Trimming removed 8 bases from V and 3 bases from J, with 29 bases in between. The CDR3 contains 18 residues. Germline CDR1 reads SQVTM; CDR2 reads ANQGSEA. The chain's CDR3 is CSLEQRPEPRSFNQPQHF. CDR3 DNA sequence: TGCAGCCTGGAACAGCGACCGGAGCCTCGCTCATTCAATCAGCCCCAGCATTTT. Looking up the rest from reference TRBV29-1 and TRBJ1-5 gives the full variable domain: SAVISQKPSRDICQRGTSLTIQCQVDSQVTMMFWYRQQPGQSLTLIATANQGSEATYESGFVIDKFPISRPNLTFSTLTVSNMSPEDSSIYLCSLEQRPEPRSFNQPQHFGDGTRLSIL.

V usage is TRBV25-1 and J usage is TRBJ1-1; the match to TRBD1 covers 9 bases. From germline, CDR1 is MGHDK and CDR2 SYGVNS. This CDR3 is 15 amino acids long. Germline trimming cut 3 bases from V and 3 bases from J; bases unmatched to any gene: 5. The CDR3 nucleotides read TGTGCCAGCAGTGACCCGGGACAGGGAGACACTGAAGCTTTCTTT. Amino acid sequence: CASSDPGQGDTEAFF.

The chain couples TRBV25-1 to TRBJ1-6, with 7 nucleotides matching TRBD1. The CDR3 is made up of 14 amino acids. Trimming removed 10 bases from V and 6 bases from J; junction bases left unmatched: 9. CDR1 is MGHDK and CDR2 is SYGVNS in the germline V gene. In DNA, the CDR3 is TGTGCCACCTCGGGGGCAGGGGGTAATTCACCCCTCCACTTT. This encodes CATSGAGGNSPLHF.

About this clone itself: A far larger clone differs by one base, so this is likely a read error. Within the sample, other DNA sequences also encode this same CDR3. The chain combines TRBV9 with TRBJ2-5, with D possibly being TRBD1 (5 bases). Germline loops: CDR1 SGDLS, CDR2 YYNGEE. V shed 0 bases and J shed 2 bases, with 5 bases lying between them. This CDR3 region has 13 residues. The CDR3 is CASSVGQQETQYF. CDR3 coding DNA: TGTGCCAGCAGCGTAGGACAGCAAGAGACCCAGTACTTC. The full variable domain, rest sourced from reference TRBV9 and TRBJ2-5, is DSGVTQTPKHLITATGQRVTLRCSPRSGDLSVYWYQQSLDQGLQFLIQYYNGEERAKGNILERFSAQQFPDLHSELNLSSLELGDSALYFCASSVGQQETQYFGPGTRLLVL.

This clone was seen only a few times. The genes are TRBV25-1 and TRBJ1-1; D possibly corresponds to TRBD1 (5 bases). The germline V gene encodes CDR1 MGHDK and CDR2 SYGVNS. This CDR3 has 11 amino acids. V lost 5 bases to trimming and J lost 11 bases, with 12 bases between them. The CDR3 sequence is CASSLGEEAFF. DNA for the CDR3: TGTGCCAGCAGTTTAGGGGAGGAGGCTTTCTTT.